One sample yielded the 9 T cell receptor beta chains listed below, sequenced in a study of blood T cell repertoires in COVID-19. Using immunoSEQ multiplex PCR, the repertoire was profiled, and TCRdb retains in-frame clones only, with some absent. The sample lists about 49,000 clones, 87% seen once, with approximately 4.3% in the top ten. The specimen was peripheral blood. The receptors derive from a human donor in a cohort sampled during active COVID-19.

The gene calls are TRBV7-3 and TRBJ2-7, with 7 bases matching TRBD2. The CDR3 spans 13 residues. Per the germline V gene, CDR1 is SGHTA and CDR2 is FQGTGA. The trim removed 6 bases at V and 4 bases at J, leaving 6 bases unmatched. The CDR3, as DNA: TGTGCCAGCAGTATGGCTAGCGGTTACGAGCAGTACTTC. Translated, it gives CASSMASGYEQYF.

V gene TRBV5-1 combines with J gene TRBJ2-7; D may be TRBD2 (6 bases). The CDR3 is 14 residues long. Looked up from germline, CDR1 is SGHRS and CDR2 is YFSETQ. V dropped 1 base and J dropped 2 bases, with 10 bases sitting between them. The CDR3 loop reads CASSLWGGTYEQYF. As DNA, the CDR3 is TGCGCCAGCAGCTTGTGGGGCGGGACCTACGAGCAGTACTTC.

The rearrangement links TRBV28 to TRBJ2-3, with 7 bases identical to TRBD2. Per germline, CDR1 MDHEN and CDR2 SYDVKM. This CDR3 has 15 residues. The J segment lost 1 base and the V segment lost 6 bases, leaving 7 bases of the junction unmatched. This CDR3 reads CASSVLAIRTDTQYF. CDR3 bases: TGTGCCAGCAGCGTACTAGCGATTCGCACAGATACGCAGTATTTT.

This clone has only a few counts. V and J are TRBV7-9 and TRBJ2-1; 15 bases map to TRBD2. Trimming at V came to 3 bases and at J to 7 bases, leaving 1 base not matched to a gene. The CDR3 extends over 15 amino acids. Germline CDR1 reads SEHNR; CDR2 reads FQNEAQ (reference sequence). The CDR3, as DNA: TGTGCCAGCAGCTTTGGGACTAGCGGGGGGAATGAGCAGTTCTTC. Amino acid sequence: CASSFGTSGGNEQFF.

The sample holds a few counts of this clone. The V and J genes are TRBV7-9 and TRBJ2-7; D is possibly TRBD1 (5 bases). CDR1 and CDR2 from the germline V gene are SEHNR and FQNEAQ (reference sequence). Trimming stripped 1 base from V and 0 bases from J, with 7 bases between. This CDR3 region has 14 residues. CDR3 loop: CASSLGTNSYEQYF. DNA of the CDR3: TGTGCCAGCAGCTTAGGGACAAACTCCTACGAGCAGTACTTC. Based on the CDR3 plus reference TRBV7-9 and TRBJ2-7, the full variable domain is DTGVSQNPRHKITKRGQNVTFRCDPISEHNRLYWYRQTLGQGPEFLTYFQNEAQLEKSRLLSDRFSAERPKGSFSTLEIQRTEQGDSAMYLCASSLGTNSYEQYFGPGTRLTVT.

This clone was counted a single time. The chain uses TRBV7-2 and TRBJ2-2; 12 nucleotides line up with TRBD1. Germline CDR1 reads SGHTA; CDR2 reads FQGNSA. The CDR3 runs 18 residues. The ends lost 3 bases at V and 5 bases at J; junction bases unmatched: 10. CDR3 protein: CASSFYLGTGGRTGELFF. DNA for the CDR3: TGTGCCAGCAGCTTTTACCTGGGGACAGGGGGCCGTACCGGGGAGCTGTTTTTT.

The chain joins TRBV19 to TRBJ2-4, with TRBD1 matching over 8 bases. The CDR3 loop spans 15 amino acids. Germline values: CDR1 LNHDA, CDR2 SQIVND (reference sequence). The junction had 5 bases not matched to a gene; V was cut back by 7 bases and J by 0 bases. CDR3 bases: TGTGCCAGTACCGATGGACAGGGAGCCAAAAACATTCAGTACTTC. It is translated as CASTDGQGAKNIQYF.

This sequence joins TRBV27 and TRBJ2-7; 10 bases are shared with TRBD2. This CDR3 region has 16 residues. Germline CDR1 reads MNHEY; CDR2 reads SMNVEV (reference sequence). Trimming at V came to 0 bases and at J to 3 bases, leaving 5 bases not matched to a gene. CDR3 sequence reads: CASSLSGLAPGYEQYF. The CDR3 region has the DNA TGTGCCAGCAGTTTATCGGGACTAGCGCCAGGCTACGAGCAGTACTTC.

The V call is TRBV5-5, the J call TRBJ2-2; D is perhaps TRBD1 (6 bases). Germline assignment: CDR1 SGHKS and CDR2 YYEKEE (reference sequence). This CDR3 region has 16 residues. V dropped 4 bases and J dropped 4 bases, with 17 bases sitting between them. CDR3 bases: TGTGCCAGCAGCCCCATACAGGGTGGACCCACCGGGGAGCTGTTTTTT. This translates into CASSPIQGGPTGELFF.